The source of this T cell receptor beta chain is a study of T cell repertoires in cytomegalovirus infection. Whole-study context: Public TCR beta signature analysis indicated the presence of both CMV infection and matching HLA type. Whole-study results and caveats: The ex vivo response was dominated by HLA-C-restricted CMV-specific TCR beta clonotypes.

TCRdb processed the reads anew with MiXCR; each CDR3 protein has one entry. Here the sample spans 200,000 to 300,000 distinct CDR3 sequences, approximately 15% being singletons. This clonotype was observed a few times. Its target is not known. CDR1 MDHEN and CDR2 SYDVKM come from the germline V gene. The CDR3 loop spans 15 amino acids. Trimming stripped 5 bases from V and 2 bases from J, with 16 bases between. Sequencing was carried out using PBMCs. This chain connects TRBV28 to TRBJ2-7, with a possible D match to TRBD1 (6 bases). The source of this sequence is a human donor in good health (CMV status not recorded). Some clones in this sample may be carry-over from other donors' samples. This chain's CDR3 is CASSAPRGIPYEQYF. The CDR3 coding sequence is TGTGCCAGCAGTGCCCCTAGGGGGATCCCCTACGAGCAGTACTTC. The variable domain in full, with the rest retrieved from reference TRBV28 and TRBJ2-7, is DVKVTQSSRYLVKRTGEKVFLECVQDMDHENMFWYRQDPGLGLRLIYFSYDVKMKEKGDIPEGYSVSREKKERFSLILESASTNQTSMYLCASSAPRGIPYEQYFGPGTRLTVT.